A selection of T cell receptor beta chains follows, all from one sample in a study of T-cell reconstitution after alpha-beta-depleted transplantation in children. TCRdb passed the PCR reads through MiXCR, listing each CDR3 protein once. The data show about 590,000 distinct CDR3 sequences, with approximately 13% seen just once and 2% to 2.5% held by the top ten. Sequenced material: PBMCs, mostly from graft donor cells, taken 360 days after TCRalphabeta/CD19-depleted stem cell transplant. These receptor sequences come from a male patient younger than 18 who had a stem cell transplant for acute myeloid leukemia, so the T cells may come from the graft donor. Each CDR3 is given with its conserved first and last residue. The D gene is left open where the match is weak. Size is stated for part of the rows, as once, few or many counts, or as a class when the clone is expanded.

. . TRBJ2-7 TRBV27 CASSFRESYEQYF TGTGCCAGCAGTTTCCGGGAATCCTACGAGCAGTACTTC
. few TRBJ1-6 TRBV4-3 CASSQGQYNSPLHF TGCGCCAGCAGCCAGGGGCAATATAATTCACCCCTCCACTTT
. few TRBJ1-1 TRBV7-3 CASRVGAGDTEAFF TGTGCCAGCAGGGTAGGGGCTGGGGACACTGAAGCTTTCTTT
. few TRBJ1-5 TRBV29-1 CSVLDSLNQPQHF TGCAGCGTTCTTGACAGCCTCAATCAGCCCCAGCATTTT
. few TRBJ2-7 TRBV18 CASSPRGLLYEQYF TGTGCCAGCTCACCACGGGGACTTCTCTACGAGCAGTACTTC
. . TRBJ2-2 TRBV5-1 CASSLPPPDSSTGELFF TGCGCCAGCAGCTTGCCCCCTCCTGACAGTTCCACCGGGGAGCTGTTTTTT
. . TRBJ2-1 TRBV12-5 CASGLVGSDNNEQFF TGTGCTAGTGGTTTGGTAGGGTCTGATAACAATGAGCAGTTCTTC
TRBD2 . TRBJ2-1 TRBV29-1 CSVAGGELEGQFF TGCAGCGTTGCTGGGGGGGAACTAGAAGGGCAGTTCTTC
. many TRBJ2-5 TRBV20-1 CSAHGGGETQYF TGCAGTGCCCACGGGGGTGGTGAGACCCAGTACTTC
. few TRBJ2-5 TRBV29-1 CSVELGQGETQYF TGCAGCGTTGAACTCGGGCAGGGGGAGACCCAGTACTTC
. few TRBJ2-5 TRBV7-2 CASSLPLSGGTQYF TGTGCCAGCAGCTTACCTCTTTCCGGGGGGACCCAGTACTTC
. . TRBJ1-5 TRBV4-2 CASSQEAGSNQPQHF TGTGCCAGCAGCCAAGAGGCAGGCAGCAATCAGCCCCAGCATTTT